This T cell receptor beta chain came from a study of CD8+ T cells in alopecia areata. Study-wide results and limits: Lesional scalp exceeded normal scalp in clonality, especially in alopecia totalis/universalis. Among the 100 top clones, expanded CD8+ clones, like scalp clonality, were significantly decreased by tofacitinib.

Treatment reported: oral pan-JAK inhibitor, 5-10 mg twice daily. Lesional scalp punch biopsies and peripheral blood were collected from alopecia areata patients. Isolated RNA was reverse transcribed into cDNA used as the sequencing template. Sequenced by immunoSEQ multiplex PCR; TCRdb stores in-frame clones only, minus some. The profile covers some 180,000 clones, with around 51% appearing a single time and roughly 9.1% taken by the ten largest. Concerning this clone itself: Its specificity is not known.

Trimming pared 2 bases from V and 10 bases from J, leaving 2 bases between. This CDR3 has 9 amino acids. CDR1 MNHNY and CDR2 SVGAGI come from the germline V gene (reference sequence). The chain joins TRBV6-6 to TRBJ1-2; D is ambiguous. Here the sequenced sample was CD8+ T cells sorted from blood, taken around week 54, from a patient treated with tofacitinib. The receptor was isolated from a human donor with alopecia areata. The CDR3 DNA is TGTGCCAGCAGTTACCCCTACACCTTC. It translates to CASSYPYTF.